Given below is one T cell receptor (beta chain) in context. What it binds is not known. These data come from a study of cytomegalovirus exposure and HLA in healthy donors. PCR primers comprised 60 Vbeta and 13 Jbeta primers. Only in-frame clones appear in the TCRdb table, and some are missing; sequencing was by immunoSEQ multiplex PCR. This sample has about 97,000 clones; approximately 87% occur once, and the top ten carry roughly 2.6%. Looked up from germline, CDR1 is SGHDT and CDR2 is YYEEEE. Trimming removed 0 bases from V and 8 bases from J; junction bases left unmatched: 9. There are 16 residues in the CDR3. Findings and limits, study-wide: As a later analysis showed, several of the most significant clusters appeared to be linked to common viral pathogens.

Sequencing input: PBMCs. The J gene is TRBJ1-4, the V gene TRBV5-6, with 8 positions matching TRBD1. The TCR sequence derives from a man between 35 and 55 years old in good health and CMV-seronegative. The CDR3: CASSLARGQGGEKLFF. The CDR3 DNA reads as TGTGCCAGCAGCTTGGCCAGAGGACAGGGTGGGGAAAAACTGTTTTTT.